This entry is about one TCR beta chain. This could be a read error, since a much larger clone is one nucleotide away. TCRdb re-called the RT-PCR reads with MiXCR, one entry per CDR3 protein. The sample has about 700,000 distinct CDR3 sequences; approximately 15% are singletons. The receptor's source is a female donor in good health, serving as a healthy control. The sequencing sample was made of memory CD4+ T cells from blood.

The CDR3 nucleotides are TGTGCCATCAGTGTTGCAGCGGAAGAGACCCAGCACTTC. Protein: CAISVAAEETQHF. The V and J genes are TRBV10-3 and TRBJ2-5; possible D gene TRBD2, 5 bases. Germline lookup yields CDR1 ENHRY and CDR2 SYGVKD. This CDR3 is 13 amino acids long.